This paragraph covers one T cell receptor (beta chain) sequence. This clonotype has more than one count but fewer than ten. This receptor's antigen is unknown. The record has no base qualities; no much larger clone is one base away. This record belongs to a study of regulatory and conventional T cells in breast cancer (dated by TCRdb to between 2014 and 2017). The method was PCR. The sample was run on an Illumina MiSeq. Using fastp at Q25 and MiXCR, TCRdb reprocessed the public reads and kept productive beta chains. Under each unique CDR3 protein, matching rows form one entry showing the most common genes and DNA. For this sample the table gives 15,000 or so distinct CDR3 sequences, of which 25% to 40% were detected only once. 1.6% of the sample is in the top ten clones. CDR1 SQVTM and CDR2 ANQGSEA were looked up in the germline V gene. Between the V and J ends, shortened by 1 base and 0 bases respectively, the junction contains 17 bases. Inclusive of the bounding cysteine and phenylalanine, the CDR3 is 17 residues long. The sequence is cut down to CDR3 DNA, 51 bases in frame from base 1.

The rearranged segments are TRBV29-1 and TRBJ2-3, with TRBD1 as a weak D call on 5 bases. The sequencing sample was made of conventional T cells from blood. The clonotype comes from a female donor in good health. The CDR3 protein is CSVEGTLSPASTDTQYF. The sequenced DNA: TGCAGCGTTGAAGGGACACTTAGCCCTGCTAGCACAGATACGCAGTATTTT.